Each of the 14 T cell receptor beta chains below was sequenced from the same sample in a study of T cells in narcolepsy. Method: immunoSEQ multiplex PCR; TCRdb's copy keeps in-frame clones and lacks some. The table records 25,000 to 35,000 clones, under 90% of them present only once. The sample was CD45RA- memory CD4+ T cells from PBMCs. These receptors originate from a human donor with narcolepsy.

The CDR3 here is CASSERDQPQHF. The CDR3 DNA reads as TGTGCCAGCAGTGAAAGGGATCAGCCCCAGCATTTT. The V call is TRBV6-8, the J call TRBJ1-5; D unclear. Germline CDR1 reads MNHGY; CDR2 reads SAAAGT. The CDR3 sequence is 12 residues long. The ends were cut back, 5 bases at V and 5 bases at J, with 7 bases in the middle.

V gene TRBV7-8 combines with J gene TRBJ1-5, with D possibly being TRBD1 (5 bases). The germline V and J ends were trimmed by 3 bases and 5 bases, with 8 bases remaining between them. The CDR3 runs to 13 residues. Germline loops: CDR1 SGHVS, CDR2 FQNEAQ. Here the CDR3 reads CASSFRVDQPQHF. The DNA of the CDR3 is TGTGCCAGCAGCTTCAGGGTGGATCAGCCCCAGCATTTT. Together with reference TRBV7-8 and TRBJ1-5, the CDR3 gives the full variable domain: GAGVSQSPRYKVAKRGQDVALRCDPISGHVSLFWYQQALGQGPEFLTYFQNEAQLDKSGLPSDRFFAERPEGSVSTLKIQRTQQEDSAVYLCASSFRVDQPQHFGDGTRLSIL.

The rearrangement links TRBV7-2 to TRBJ1-3; D remains ambiguous. The CDR3 covers 14 residues. V lost 0 bases and J lost 0, with 3 bases in between. CDR1 SGHTA and CDR2 FQGNSA come from the germline V gene. As DNA, the CDR3 is TGTGCCAGCAGCTTAGCCAACTCTGGAAACACCATATATTTT. Protein sequence: CASSLANSGNTIYF. Supplemented by reference TRBV7-2 and TRBJ1-3, the full variable domain reads GAGVSQSPSNKVTEKGKDVELRCDPISGHTALYWYRQSLGQGLEFLIYFQGNSAPDKSGLPSDRFSAERTGGSVSTLTIQRTQQEDSAVYLCASSLANSGNTIYFGEGSWLTVV.

The rearrangement joins TRBV7-2 to TRBJ2-7, with TRBD1 as a possible D gene (6 bases). Germline V gene data show CDR1 as SGHTA and CDR2 as FQGNSA. The CDR3 runs 15 residues. Trimming left V 5 bases short and J 2 bases short, with 16 bases between. CDR3 DNA: TGTGCCAGCAGCCCAAACCGGGACATTGCCTACGAGCAGTACTTC. This translates into CASSPNRDIAYEQYF.

The chain couples TRBV6-1 to TRBJ2-7; TRBD1 matches at 7 bases. The CDR3 sequence is 14 residues long. V was clipped by 10 bases and J by 1 base; unmatched bases: 10. Looked up from germline, CDR1 is MNHNS and CDR2 is SASEGT. CDR3 coding DNA: TGTGCCATCAGATCAGGGGGTGGATCCTACGAGCAGTACTTC. As protein: CAIRSGGGSYEQYF.

The rearrangement links TRBV5-1 to TRBJ2-5, with a tentative D call TRBD1 (5 bases). The CDR3 totals 14 residues. The germline V gene has CDR1 SGHRS and CDR2 YFSETQ. V lost 1 base and J lost 5, with 12 bases in between. The CDR3: CASSLSRVRETQYF. In DNA, the CDR3 is TGCGCCAGCAGCTTGTCCAGGGTAAGGGAGACCCAGTACTTC.

CDR3 loop: CASSPPDRANEKLFF. The CDR3, as DNA: TGTGCCAGCAGCCCTCCCGACAGAGCTAATGAAAAACTGTTTTTT. The chain combines TRBV7-2 with TRBJ1-4; D is perhaps TRBD1 (5 bases). V shed 5 bases and J shed 3 bases, with 13 bases lying between them. The CDR3 spans 15 residues. Germline CDR1 is SGHTA and CDR2 is FQGNSA.

The chain combines TRBV10-1 with TRBJ2-7; TRBD2 aligns across 7 bases. J lost 2 bases, V lost 3 bases, and 4 bases had no gene match. CDR1 is WNHNN and CDR2 is SYGVQD in the germline V gene (reference sequence). This CDR3 contains 14 residues. CDR3 region: CASSDQRGTYEQYF. The CDR3 DNA reads as TGCGCCAGCAGTGACCAGCGGGGAACCTACGAGCAGTACTTC.

This sequence joins TRBV5-6 and TRBJ1-2; the D is unclear. CDR3 length equals 13 residues. From germline, CDR1 is SGHDT and CDR2 YYEEEE. V dropped 4 bases and J dropped 8 bases, with 15 bases sitting between them. The CDR3 DNA reads TGTGCCAGCAGCCGGCCCTTCGTGGTGGGCTACACCTTC. Translation: CASSRPFVVGYTF.

This clone was seen a single time. The V call is TRBV29-1, the J call TRBJ1-4, with a tentative D call TRBD1 (5 bases). Germline lookup yields CDR1 SQVTM and CDR2 ANQGSEA. This CDR3 comprises 10 residues. Deletions cut 6 bases from V and 13 bases from J, with 12 bases between. Written as DNA, the CDR3 is TGCAGCGTCGACCGGGGCGGACTGTTTTTT. Amino acid sequence: CSVDRGGLFF. Using reference TRBV29-1 and TRBJ1-4 for the parts outside the CDR3, the full variable domain is SAVISQKPSRDICQRGTSLTIQCQVDSQVTMMFWYRQQPGQSLTLIATANQGSEATYESGFVIDKFPISRPNLTFSTLTVSNMSPEDSSIYLCSVDRGGLFFGSGTQLSVL.

The CDR3 coding sequence is TGTGCCAGCAGTATGAAAAGGGACAGTTACGAGCAGTACTTC. Its translation: CASSMKRDSYEQYF. The rearrangement links TRBV6-5 to TRBJ2-7; 7 nucleotides match TRBD1. Germline CDR1 and CDR2: MNHEY and SVGAGI. This CDR3 region has 14 residues. V was clipped by 5 bases and J by 4 bases; unmatched bases: 8.

J is TRBJ2-3 and V is TRBV5-5; D unresolved. Deletions cut 2 bases from V and 4 bases from J, with 5 bases between. Germline assignment: CDR1 SGHKS and CDR2 YYEKEE (reference sequence). The CDR3 covers 12 residues. The CDR3 protein is CASSLVPDTQYF. Here the CDR3 DNA reads TGTGCCAGCAGCTTAGTGCCAGATACGCAGTATTTT.

On this clone: Germline and junction disagree at one end, which may indicate a read error. The rearrangement links TRBV7-9 to TRBJ2-3, with TRBD2 identical over 11 bases. CDR1 and CDR2 from the germline V gene are SEHNR and FQNEAQ (reference sequence). The CDR3 covers 15 residues. The CDR3 protein is CASSVAGGITDTQYF. Here the CDR3 DNA reads TGTGCCAGCAGCGTAGCGGGGGGGATCACAGATACGCAGTATTTT.

The genes are TRBV27 and TRBJ1-6; TRBD1 might be the D (5 bases). The germline V gene has CDR1 MNHEY and CDR2 SMNVEV (reference sequence). This CDR3 has 13 amino acids. V lost 3 bases to trimming and J lost 10 bases, with 10 bases between them. The CDR3, as DNA: TGTGCCAGCAGTTTTCTGGACAACTCACCCCTCCACTTT. Protein product: CASSFLDNSPLHF.